This T cell receptor (beta chain) was sequenced for a study of T cells after yellow fever vaccination. One entry per CDR3 protein, called by TCRdb with MiXCR from the 5' RACE reads. The table shows a few hundred thousand distinct CDR3 sequences, with approximately 6.8% occurring only once. Germline lookup yields CDR1 SGHTA and CDR2 FQGTGA. Trimming at V came to 5 bases and at J to 6 bases, leaving 29 bases not matched to a gene. The CDR3 runs to 22 residues. This chain uses TRBV7-3 with TRBJ2-1; 9 positions match TRBD2. The specimen was CD4+ T cells sorted from PBMCs, collected on the day of the yellow fever booster vaccination. This TCR was sampled from a man aged 30-40 years who received the YFV17D yellow fever vaccine. In DNA, the CDR3 is TGTGCCAGCAGCGTATCCGGGACTAGCAGAATAGCGCAGGGGGGAGTTGGCAATGAGCAGTTCTTC. It encodes CASSVSGTSRIAQGGVGNEQFF.